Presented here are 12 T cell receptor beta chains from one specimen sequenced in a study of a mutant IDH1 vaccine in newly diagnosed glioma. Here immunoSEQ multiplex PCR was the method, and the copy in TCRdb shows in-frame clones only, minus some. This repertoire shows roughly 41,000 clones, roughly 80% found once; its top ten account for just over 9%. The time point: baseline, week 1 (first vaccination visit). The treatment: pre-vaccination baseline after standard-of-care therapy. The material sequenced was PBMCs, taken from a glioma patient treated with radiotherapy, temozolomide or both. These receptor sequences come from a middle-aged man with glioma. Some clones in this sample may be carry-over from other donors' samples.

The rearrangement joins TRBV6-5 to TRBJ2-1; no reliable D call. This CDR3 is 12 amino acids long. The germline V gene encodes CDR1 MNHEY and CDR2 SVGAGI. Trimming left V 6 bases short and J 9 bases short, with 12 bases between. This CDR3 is CASRFPMGEQFF. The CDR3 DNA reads TGTGCCAGCAGGTTCCCTATGGGTGAGCAGTTCTTC.

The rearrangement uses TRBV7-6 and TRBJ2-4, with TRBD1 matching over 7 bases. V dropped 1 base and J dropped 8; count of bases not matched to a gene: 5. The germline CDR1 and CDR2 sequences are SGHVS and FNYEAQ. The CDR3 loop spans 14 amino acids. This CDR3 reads CASSLEGATDIQYF. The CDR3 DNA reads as TGTGCCAGCAGCTTAGAGGGGGCGACGGACATTCAGTACTTC. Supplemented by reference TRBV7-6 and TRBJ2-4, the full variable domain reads GAGVSQSPRYKVTKRGQDVALRCDPISGHVSLYWYRQALGQGPEFLTYFNYEAQQDKSGLPNDRFSAERPEGSISTLTIQRTEQRDSAMYRCASSLEGATDIQYFGAGTRLSVL.

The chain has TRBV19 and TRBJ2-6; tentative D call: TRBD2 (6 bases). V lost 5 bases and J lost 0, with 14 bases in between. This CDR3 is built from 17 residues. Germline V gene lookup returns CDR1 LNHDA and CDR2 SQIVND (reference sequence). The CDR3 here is CASSLGTAGSGANVLTF. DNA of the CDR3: TGTGCCAGTAGTCTCGGGACTGCCGGCTCTGGGGCCAACGTCCTGACTTTC.

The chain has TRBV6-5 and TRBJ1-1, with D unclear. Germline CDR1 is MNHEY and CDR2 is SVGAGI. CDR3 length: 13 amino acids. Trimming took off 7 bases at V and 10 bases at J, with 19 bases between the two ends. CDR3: CASTLNNGEAAFF. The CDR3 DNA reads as TGTGCCAGCACCTTAAATAATGGGGAGGCAGCTTTCTTT.

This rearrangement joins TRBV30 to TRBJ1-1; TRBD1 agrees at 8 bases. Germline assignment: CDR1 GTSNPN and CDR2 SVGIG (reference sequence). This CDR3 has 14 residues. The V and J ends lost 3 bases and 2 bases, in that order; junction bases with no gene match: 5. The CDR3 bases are TGTGCCTGGAGCAGGGGGACAGGCAACACTGAAGCTTTCTTT. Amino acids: CAWSRGTGNTEAFF.

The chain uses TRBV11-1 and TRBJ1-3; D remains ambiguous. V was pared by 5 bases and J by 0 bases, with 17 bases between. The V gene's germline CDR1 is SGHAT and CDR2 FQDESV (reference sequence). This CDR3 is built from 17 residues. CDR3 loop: CASSTRNFRSSGNTIYF. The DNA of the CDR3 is TGTGCCAGCAGCACACGAAACTTTAGAAGCTCTGGAAACACCATATATTTT.

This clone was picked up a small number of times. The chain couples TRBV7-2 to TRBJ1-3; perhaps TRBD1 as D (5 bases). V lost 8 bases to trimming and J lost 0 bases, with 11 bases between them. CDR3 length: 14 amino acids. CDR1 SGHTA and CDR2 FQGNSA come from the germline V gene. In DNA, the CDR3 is TGTGCCAGCCAAAGGGACCCCTCTGGAAACACCATATATTTT. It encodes CASQRDPSGNTIYF. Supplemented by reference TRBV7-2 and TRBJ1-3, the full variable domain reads GAGVSQSPSNKVTEKGKDVELRCDPISGHTALYWYRQSLGQGLEFLIYFQGNSAPDKSGLPSDRFSAERTGGSVSTLTIQRTQQEDSAVYLCASQRDPSGNTIYFGEGSWLTVV.

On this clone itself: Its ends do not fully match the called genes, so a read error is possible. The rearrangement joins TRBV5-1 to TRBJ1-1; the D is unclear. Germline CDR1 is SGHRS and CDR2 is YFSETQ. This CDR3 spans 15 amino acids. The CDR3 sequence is CASSLDGVRNTEVFF. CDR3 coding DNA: TGCGCCAGCAGCTTGGATGGGGTTAGGAACACTGAAGTTTTCTTT.

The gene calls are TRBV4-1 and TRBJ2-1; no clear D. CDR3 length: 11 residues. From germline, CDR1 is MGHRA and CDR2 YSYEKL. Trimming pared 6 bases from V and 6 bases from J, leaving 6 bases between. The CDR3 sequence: CASRDTNEQFF. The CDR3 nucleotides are TGCGCCAGCAGAGACACCAATGAGCAGTTCTTC.

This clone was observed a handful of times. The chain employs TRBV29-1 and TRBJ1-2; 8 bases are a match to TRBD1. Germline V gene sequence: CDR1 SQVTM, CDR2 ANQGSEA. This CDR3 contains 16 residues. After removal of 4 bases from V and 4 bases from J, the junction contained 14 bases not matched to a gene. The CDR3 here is CSVGPRDRNFFYGYTF. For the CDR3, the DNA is TGCAGCGTTGGCCCCCGGGACAGGAATTTTTTCTATGGCTACACCTTC.

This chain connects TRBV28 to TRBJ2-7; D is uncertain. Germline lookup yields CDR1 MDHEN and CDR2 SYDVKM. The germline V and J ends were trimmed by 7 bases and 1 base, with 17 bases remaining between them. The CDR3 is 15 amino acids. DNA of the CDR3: TGTGCCAGCACAATACCCTCCTTACCATCCTACGAGCAGTACTTC. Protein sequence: CASTIPSLPSYEQYF.

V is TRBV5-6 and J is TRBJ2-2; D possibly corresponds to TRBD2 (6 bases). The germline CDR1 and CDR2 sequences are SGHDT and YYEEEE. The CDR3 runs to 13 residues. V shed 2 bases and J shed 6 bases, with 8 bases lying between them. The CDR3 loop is CASSFGGSGELFF. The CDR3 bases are TGTGCCAGCAGCTTTGGGGGGTCCGGGGAGCTGTTTTTT.